Listed here are 8 T cell receptor beta chains from one sample, sequenced in a study of response to subunit inactivated influenza vaccine. TCRdb processed the RT-PCR reads anew with MiXCR; each CDR3 protein has one entry. The sample yields over 750,000 distinct CDR3 sequences, less than 25% seen once. The specimen was PBMCs from blood, collected about 5 days after vaccination. The receptors shown here come from a man in his forties or fifties who received an inactivated influenza vaccine.

This clonotype was seen at least ten times. The chain has TRBV9 and TRBJ2-1; 10 nucleotides match TRBD2. V shed 4 bases and J 4 bases; nucleotides not matched to a gene: 5. CDR1 is SGDLS, CDR2 YYNGEE, per germline. This CDR3 region has 15 residues. The CDR3, as DNA: TGTGCCAGCAGCCTTAGCGGGGGGTGGTACAATGAGCAGTTCTTC. This gives the protein CASSLSGGWYNEQFF.

This clonotype was seen once. The CDR3 spells CASSSSSPDTQYF. CDR3 bases: TGTGCCAGCAGCTCCTCCAGCCCAGATACGCAGTATTTT. V usage is TRBV7-6 and J usage is TRBJ2-3; no reliable D call. V lost 4 bases to trimming and J lost 4 bases, with 9 bases between them. The CDR3 length is 13 residues. Germline values: CDR1 SGHVS, CDR2 FNYEAQ.

The V call is TRBV2, the J call TRBJ1-2, with D possibly being TRBD1 (5 bases). The V gene lost 6 bases and the J gene lost 0 bases, with 11 bases spanning the gap. Per the germline V gene, CDR1 is SNHLY and CDR2 is FYNNEI. CDR3 length equals 14 residues. CDR3 DNA: TGTGCCAGCAGACAGGACTCAGCTAACTATGGCTACACCTTC. This codes for CASRQDSANYGYTF.

The chain combines TRBV20-1 with TRBJ2-6; a possible D gene is TRBD2 (6 bases). The V end was cut by 3 bases, the J end by 0 bases, with 15 bases between. Germline values: CDR1 DFQATT, CDR2 SNEGSKA (reference sequence). The length of the CDR3 is 17 residues. The CDR3 is CSASSGGTGSGANVLTF. As DNA, the CDR3 is TGCAGTGCTAGTTCCGGGGGAACGGGCTCTGGGGCCAACGTCCTGACTTTC.

The chain employs TRBV29-1 and TRBJ2-1, with 13 bases that match TRBD2. The V gene's germline CDR1 is SQVTM and CDR2 ANQGSEA. J was trimmed by 2 bases and V by 6 bases; bases with no gene match: 16. The CDR3 totals 19 residues. The CDR3 region has the DNA TGCAGCGTCCCCCCTATACTAGCGGGAGGGCCAACCCCCTACAATGAGCAGTTCTTC. This translates into CSVPPILAGGPTPYNEQFF.

This clonotype was picked up a small number of times. V and J are TRBV9 and TRBJ2-7, with TRBD1 identical over 7 bases. Germline assignment: CDR1 SGDLS and CDR2 YYNGEE. V lost 0 bases, J lost 2 bases, and 2 bases stayed unmatched. The CDR3 is 14 amino acids. CDR3 protein: CASSVGDRTYEQYF. The CDR3 DNA reads as TGTGCCAGCAGCGTAGGGGACAGAACCTACGAGCAGTACTTC.

This clonotype was picked up many times. CDR3 residues: CASSQEVTNTGELFF. The DNA for the CDR3 is TGCGCCAGCAGCCAAGAAGTGACGAACACCGGGGAGCTGTTTTTT. The chain has TRBV4-3 and TRBJ2-2; no clear D gene. The germline V gene encodes CDR1 LGHNA and CDR2 YSLEER. V lost 0 bases, J lost 0 bases, and 5 bases lay in between. The CDR3 has 15 residues.

This chain uses TRBV12-3 or TRBV12-4 with TRBJ2-5; TRBD2 is a possible D gene (5 bases). V shed 3 bases and J shed 4 bases, with 15 bases lying between them. The CDR3 extends over 15 amino acids. As DNA, the CDR3 is TGTGCCAGCAGTTTTGGTGGTAGCGAGGGAGAGACCCAGTACTTC. This encodes CASSFGGSEGETQYF.